This TCR beta chain was identified during a study of control samples from healthy donors and cancer patients (dated by TCRdb to 2020 to 2021). CDR1 SGHVS and CDR2 FNYEAQ are derived from the germline V gene. At the junction V is shortened by 0 bases and J by 1 base; bases outside the gene matches: 4. From its cysteine to its phenylalanine, the CDR3 spans 18 amino acids. Just the 54-base CDR3 DNA is kept, in frame starting at base 1. The method behind the library was the immunoSEQ multiplex PCR assay. The table comes from immuneACCESS by way of TCRdb, which keeps in-frame sequences with V and J called. Part of the clones is missing from these tables; in studies checked, under half for an unresolved V gene and the rest for unknown reasons. Recorded for this sample are 95,000 to 150,000 clones; 90% to 95% of them occurred a single time. The top ten constitute 6% to 8% of the sample. Turning to this clone: Its antigen remains unidentified. Base qualities were left out, and no much larger clone turns up one base away.

The sequence was obtained from a woman under 30 in good health. Rearrangement joined TRBV7-6 to TRBJ2-2, and 11 junctional nucleotides match TRBD2. The sample taken for sequencing was blood. The CDR3 corresponds to CASSLAAGTSGNTGELFF. The DNA sequence is TGTGCCAGCAGCTTAGCGGCCGGGACTAGCGGGAACACCGGGGAGCTGTTTTTT.